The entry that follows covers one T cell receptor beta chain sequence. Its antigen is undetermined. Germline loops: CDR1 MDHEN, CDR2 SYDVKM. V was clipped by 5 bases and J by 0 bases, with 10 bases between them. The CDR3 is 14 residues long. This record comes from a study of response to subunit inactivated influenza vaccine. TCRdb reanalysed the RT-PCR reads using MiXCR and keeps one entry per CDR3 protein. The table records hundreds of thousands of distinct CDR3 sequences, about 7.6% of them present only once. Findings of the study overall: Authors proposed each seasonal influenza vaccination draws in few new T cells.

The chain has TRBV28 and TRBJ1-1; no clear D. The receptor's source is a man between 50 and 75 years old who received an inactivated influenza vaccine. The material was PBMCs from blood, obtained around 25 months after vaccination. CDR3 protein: CASSGGSLNTEAFF. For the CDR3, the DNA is TGTGCCAGCAGTGGCGGCAGCCTGAACACTGAAGCTTTCTTT.